The 11 T cell receptor beta chains reported below all come from one sample, sequenced in a study of blood T cell repertoires in COVID-19. The data were produced by immunoSEQ multiplex PCR, yet TCRdb's version contains in-frame clones alone and is incomplete. The sample carries 300,000 to 400,000 clones, about 91% recorded once. Sample: peripheral blood. The receptors come from a man aged 30-40 years with COVID-19, enrolled during active disease.

The chain couples TRBV10-3 to TRBJ1-3; D might be TRBD1 (6 bases). This CDR3 has 19 amino acids. Germline assignment: CDR1 ENHRY and CDR2 SYGVKD. V lost 0 bases and J 2 bases, leaving 20 bases between the germline ends. DNA for the CDR3: TGTGCCATCAGTGAGTCAAGGGGGAGCAGGACCAAGACTGGAAACACCATATATTTT. This encodes CAISESRGSRTKTGNTIYF.

The chain is built from TRBV7-3 and TRBJ1-2; unclear D gene. Germline loops: CDR1 SGHTA, CDR2 FQGTGA. Trimming took 2 bases from V and 4 from J, leaving 14 bases between them. The CDR3 contains 15 residues. CDR3 nucleotides: TGTGCCAGCAGCTTAGCTGGCCGGGAGGCCTATGGCTACACCTTC. Encoded protein: CASSLAGREAYGYTF.

This chain joins TRBV24-1 and TRBJ1-5, with D possibly matching TRBD1 (6 bases). Deletions cut 4 bases from V and 9 bases from J, with 15 bases between. Germline CDR1 is KGHDR and CDR2 is SFDVKD. The CDR3 totals 14 residues. The CDR3 loop reads CATSDPQGLGPQHF. For the CDR3, the DNA is TGTGCCACCAGTGACCCCCAGGGGTTGGGGCCCCAGCATTTT.

Remarks on this clone: Other DNA sequences in the sample encode the same CDR3. This chain links TRBV5-6 with TRBJ2-2; 10 positions agree with TRBD1. The CDR3 loop spans 16 amino acids. V was pared by 0 bases and J by 4 bases, with 3 bases of the junction left unmatched. CDR1 and CDR2 from the germline V gene are SGHDT and YYEEEE. In DNA, the CDR3 is TGTGCCAGCAGCTTGGCCGGGACAGGGGCCACCGGGGAGCTGTTTTTT. It translates to CASSLAGTGATGELFF.

The V and J genes are TRBV6-5 and TRBJ2-1, with D possibly matching TRBD1 (8 bases). CDR1 MNHEY and CDR2 SVGAGI come from the germline V gene. V lost 4 bases to trimming and J lost 11 bases, with 21 bases between them. CDR3 length: 15 residues. CDR3 sequence (DNA): TGTGCCAGCAGTTCGACAGGGGAGGGACTACCTAAGCAGTTCTTC. As protein: CASSSTGEGLPKQFF.

The CDR3 nucleotides are TGTGCCAGCAGTTTATTCCCACAGGGCGGCAATCAGCCCCAGCATTTT. This codes for CASSLFPQGGNQPQHF. This chain uses TRBV28 with TRBJ1-5, with D possibly being TRBD1 (6 bases). The CDR3 totals 16 residues. Deletions cut 1 base from V and 2 bases from J, with 12 bases between. Germline CDR1 reads MDHEN; CDR2 reads SYDVKM. The whole variable domain, remainder taken from reference TRBV28 and TRBJ1-5, is DVKVTQSSRYLVKRTGEKVFLECVQDMDHENMFWYRQDPGLGLRLIYFSYDVKMKEKGDIPEGYSVSREKKERFSLILESASTNQTSMYLCASSLFPQGGNQPQHFGDGTRLSIL.

The rearrangement links TRBV6-5 to TRBJ2-7; TRBD1 matches 9 bases. This CDR3 comprises 14 residues. Germline lookup yields CDR1 MNHEY and CDR2 SVGAGI. V trimming: 5 bases; J trimming: 4 bases; junction bases outside the gene matches: 6. CDR3 coding DNA: TGTGCCAGCAGTAGGGACAGGGTTTTATACGAGCAGTACTTC. This codes for CASSRDRVLYEQYF.

The chain links TRBV2 to TRBJ1-1; weak D call: TRBD1 (6 bases). The CDR3 is 15 amino acids. V dropped 4 bases and J dropped 2 bases, with 14 bases sitting between them. Looked up from germline, CDR1 is SNHLY and CDR2 is FYNNEI. CDR3 coding DNA: TGTGCCAGCAGTGGACTGACAGGACCCAACACTGAAGCTTTCTTT. It translates to CASSGLTGPNTEAFF. The full variable domain, completed using reference TRBV2 and TRBJ1-1, is EPEVTQTPSHQVTQMGQEVILRCVPISNHLYFYWYRQILGQKVEFLVSFYNNEISEKSEIFDDQFSVERPDGSNFTLKIRSTKLEDSAMYFCASSGLTGPNTEAFFGQGTRLTVV.

This chain connects TRBV18 to TRBJ1-4, with D possibly being TRBD1 (6 bases). In germline, CDR1 is KGHSH, CDR2 LQKENI. The CDR3 is 15 residues long. V lost 4 bases, J lost 5 bases, and 14 bases lay in between. The CDR3 protein is CASSLLTGTNEKLFF. CDR3 DNA: TGTGCCAGCTCACTCTTAACGGGGACAAATGAAAAACTGTTTTTT.

The rearrangement uses TRBV6-5 and TRBJ2-7; 10 nucleotides align to TRBD1. This CDR3 has 15 residues. Trimming removed 6 bases from V and 5 bases from J; junction bases left unmatched: 10. Germline lookup yields CDR1 MNHEY and CDR2 SVGAGI. The CDR3 region is CASSSTGGASHEQYF. Here the CDR3 DNA reads TGTGCCAGCAGCTCGACAGGGGGCGCTTCCCACGAGCAGTACTTC.

The V gene is TRBV9, the J gene TRBJ2-1; D is possibly TRBD2 (6 bases). Germline V gene sequence: CDR1 SGDLS, CDR2 YYNGEE. This CDR3 spans 16 amino acids. The V end lost 2 bases, the J end lost 9 bases, and 21 bases lay between the germline ends. This chain's CDR3 is CASSVRDGRARGEQFF. CDR3 sequence (DNA): TGTGCCAGCAGCGTCCGAGACGGGCGGGCGCGGGGTGAGCAGTTCTTC. The variable domain in full, completed from reference TRBV9 and TRBJ2-1, reads DSGVTQTPKHLITATGQRVTLRCSPRSGDLSVYWYQQSLDQGLQFLIQYYNGEERAKGNILERFSAQQFPDLHSELNLSSLELGDSALYFCASSVRDGRARGEQFFGPGTRLTVL.